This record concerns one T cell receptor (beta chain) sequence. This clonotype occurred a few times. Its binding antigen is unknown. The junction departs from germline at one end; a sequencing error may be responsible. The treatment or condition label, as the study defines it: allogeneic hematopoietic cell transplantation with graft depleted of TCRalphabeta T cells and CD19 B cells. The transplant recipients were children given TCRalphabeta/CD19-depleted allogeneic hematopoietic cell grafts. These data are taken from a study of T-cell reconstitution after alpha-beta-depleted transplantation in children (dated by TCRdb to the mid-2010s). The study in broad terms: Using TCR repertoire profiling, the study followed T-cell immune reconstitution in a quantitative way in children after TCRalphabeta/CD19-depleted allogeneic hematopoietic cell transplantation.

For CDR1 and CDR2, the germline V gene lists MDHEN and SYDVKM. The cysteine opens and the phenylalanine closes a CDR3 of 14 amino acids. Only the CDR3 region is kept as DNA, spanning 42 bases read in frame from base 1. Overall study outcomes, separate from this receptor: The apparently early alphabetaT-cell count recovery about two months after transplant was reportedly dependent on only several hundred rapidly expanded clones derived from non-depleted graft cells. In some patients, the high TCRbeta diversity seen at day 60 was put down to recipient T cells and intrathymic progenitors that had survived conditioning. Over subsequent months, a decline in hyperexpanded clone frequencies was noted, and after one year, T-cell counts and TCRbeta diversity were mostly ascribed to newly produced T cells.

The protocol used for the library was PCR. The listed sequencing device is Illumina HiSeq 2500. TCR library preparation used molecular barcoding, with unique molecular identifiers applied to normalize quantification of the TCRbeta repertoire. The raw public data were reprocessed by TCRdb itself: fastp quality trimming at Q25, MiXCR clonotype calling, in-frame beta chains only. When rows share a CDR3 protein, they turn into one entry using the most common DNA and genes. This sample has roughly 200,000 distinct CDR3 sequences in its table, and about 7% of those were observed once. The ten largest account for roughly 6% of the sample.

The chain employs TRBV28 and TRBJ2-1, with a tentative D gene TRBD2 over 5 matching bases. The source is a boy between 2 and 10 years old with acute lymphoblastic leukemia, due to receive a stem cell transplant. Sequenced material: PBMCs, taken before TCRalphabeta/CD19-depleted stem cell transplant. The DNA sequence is TGTGCCAGCAGTCCCCGGGATTTCCCCAGTCCGGTACTCTTC. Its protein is CASSPRDFPSPVLF.